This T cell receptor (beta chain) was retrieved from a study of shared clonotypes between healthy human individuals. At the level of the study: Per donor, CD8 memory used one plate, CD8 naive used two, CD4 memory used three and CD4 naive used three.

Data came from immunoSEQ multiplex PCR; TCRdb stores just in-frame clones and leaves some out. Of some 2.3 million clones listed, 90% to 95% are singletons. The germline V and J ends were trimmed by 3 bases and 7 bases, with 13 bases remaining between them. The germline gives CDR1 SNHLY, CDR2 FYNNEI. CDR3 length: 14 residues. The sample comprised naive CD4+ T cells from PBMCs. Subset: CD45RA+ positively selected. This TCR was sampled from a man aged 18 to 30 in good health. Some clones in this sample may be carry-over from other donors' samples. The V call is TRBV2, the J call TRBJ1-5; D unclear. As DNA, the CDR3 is TGTGCCAGCAGTGACGTTAGGGAAAACCAGCCCCAGCATTTT. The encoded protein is CASSDVRENQPQHF.